This TCR beta chain emerged from a study of blood T cell repertoires in COVID-19. About the study: Material from acute and convalescent COVID-19 was sourced from the United States, Italy and Spain. PBMCs, B-cell-depleted T cells, or T cells were the source of the cDNA or gDNA that made up the material.

Original processing notes: Nucleated cell number was recorded as an estimate derived from reference gene primer amplification. Assay used: immunoSEQ multiplex PCR; TCRdb lists only in-frame clones, some missing. Clonal size and the V and J genes are those of that table, whereas D and trimming came from the DNA. This repertoire shows approximately 24,000 clones, 82% found once; its top ten account for 25% to 35%. CDR3 size: 13 residues. Trimming shortened V by 1 base and J by 4 bases, and 8 bases separated the two germline ends. The germline gives CDR1 SGDLS, CDR2 YYNGEE. Sequencing was performed on peripheral blood. The chain joins TRBV9 to TRBJ1-1; D gene unclear. The TCR originated in a human donor in a cohort sampled during active COVID-19. CDR3 DNA: TGTGCCAGCAGCGTACAGGTAGGCACTGAAGCTTTCTTT. Translation gives CASSVQVGTEAFF.